The 13 T cell receptor beta chains in this list originate from one sample, sequenced in a study of T cells in Graves' hyperthyroidism and ophthalmopathy (dated 2019 in TCRdb). The library was generated by multiplex PCR. The listed sequencing device is Illumina HiSeq 2000. Amplification of TCR beta CDR3 regions was carried out from RNA transcripts. The first round of RT-PCR for the TCR CDR3 was performed with the HTBI primer set and the Qiagen OneStep RT-PCR kit. TCRdb reworked the public reads: Q25 trimming with fastp, MiXCR clone assembly, productive beta chains retained. Every entry covers one CDR3 protein and lists the most common genes and DNA from its rows. The sample records roughly 400,000 distinct CDR3 sequences, approximately 14% of which are singletons. The ten largest account for about 30% of the sample. Material for sequencing was blood. These receptors came from a woman between 18 and 29 years old with Graves' hyperthyroidism that later progressed to Graves' ophthalmopathy.

CDR3 in amino acids: CSARDPSGRTYNEQFF. The CDR3 DNA reads TGCAGTGCTAGAGACCCAAGCGGGCGGACCTACAATGAGCAGTTCTTC. The J gene is TRBJ2-1, the V gene TRBV20-1; tentative D call: TRBD2 (6 bases). Germline V gives CDR1 DFQATT, CDR2 SNEGSKA (reference sequence). The CDR3 loop spans 16 amino acids. V was clipped by 0 bases and J by 2 bases, with 14 bases between them.

This clonotype was found once. The chain carries TRBV2 and TRBJ1-1; D remains ambiguous. The CDR3 sequence is 12 residues long. Germline-derived CDR1 and CDR2 are SNHLY and FYNNEI. Trimming pared 11 bases from V and 1 base from J, leaving 11 bases between. The CDR3 spells CAGKPGNTEAFF. CDR3 nucleotide sequence: TGTGCCGGCAAGCCCGGGAACACTGAAGCTTTCTTT.

This clonotype was seen repeatedly, ten times or more. V usage is TRBV28 and J usage is TRBJ2-7; 9 bases match TRBD1. Germline values: CDR1 MDHEN, CDR2 SYDVKM. Trimming took 3 bases from V and 3 from J; bases not matched to a gene: 6. The CDR3 loop spans 15 amino acids. CDR3 bases: TGTGCCAGCAGTTTCACCGGGACAGGGAGCTACGAGCAGTACTTC. As protein: CASSFTGTGSYEQYF. The full variable domain, its missing parts supplied by reference TRBV28 and TRBJ2-7, is DVKVTQSSRYLVKRTGEKVFLECVQDMDHENMFWYRQDPGLGLRLIYFSYDVKMKEKGDIPEGYSVSREKKERFSLILESASTNQTSMYLCASSFTGTGSYEQYFGPGTRLTVT.

Ten or more counts support this clonotype. The chain links TRBV11-2 to TRBJ2-5; D possibly uses TRBD1 or TRBD2 (5 bases each). The CDR3 is 14 amino acids. Germline loops: CDR1 SGHAT, CDR2 FQNNGV. V lost 1 base and J lost 5, with 11 bases in between. The DNA for the CDR3 is TGTGCCAGCAGCTTAGCCCCAGGGACGGAGACCCAGTACTTC. Translating it yields CASSLAPGTETQYF.

The chain uses TRBV24-1 and TRBJ2-1; no definite D call. CDR3 length: 16 residues. V gave up 1 base and J gave up 6 bases, with 15 bases separating them. Germline values: CDR1 KGHDR, CDR2 SFDVKD. The CDR3 nucleotides read TGTGCCACCAGTGATTTAAGAGGCAGGTCCCCCAATGAGCAGTTCTTC. This codes for CATSDLRGRSPNEQFF.

V gene TRBV4-1 combines with J gene TRBJ2-1; 13 nucleotides match TRBD2. The CDR3 spans 17 residues. The germline CDR1 and CDR2 sequences are MGHRA and YSYEKL. Trimming cost V 1 base and J 5 bases; bases outside gene matches: 5. The CDR3 nucleotides are TGCGCCAGCAGCCAAGTTGGACTAGCGGGGGCAGACAATGAGCAGTTCTTC. It is translated as CASSQVGLAGADNEQFF.

The J gene is TRBJ2-3, the V gene TRBV9; possibly TRBD2 for D (6 bases). This CDR3 is 17 amino acids long. Germline CDR1 reads SGDLS; CDR2 reads YYNGEE. V lost 0 bases and J lost 2, with 16 bases in between. The CDR3, as DNA: TGTGCCAGCAGCGTAGCCCCAGGAGTAGCGGCCACAGATACGCAGTATTTT. Residues: CASSVAPGVAATDTQYF.

This clonotype was detected only a few times. This chain connects TRBV3-1 to TRBJ1-6; 10 bases fit TRBD1. CDR3 length: 18 residues. J gave up 5 bases and V 2 bases, and 9 bases lay outside the gene matches. Per the germline V gene, CDR1 is LGHDT and CDR2 is YNNKEL (reference sequence). Here the CDR3 DNA reads TGTGCCAGCAGCCAAATGTTGTCCGGGACAGGGGATAATTCACCCCTCCACTTT. Its translation is CASSQMLSGTGDNSPLHF. Using reference TRBV3-1 and TRBJ1-6 for the parts outside the CDR3, the full variable domain is DTAVSQTPKYLVTQMGNDKSIKCEQNLGHDTMYWYKQDSKKFLKIMFSYNNKELIINETVPNRFSPKSPDKAHLNLHINSLELGDSAVYFCASSQMLSGTGDNSPLHFGNGTRLTVT.

There are many counts of this clonotype. The chain has TRBV7-8 and TRBJ2-4; 10 positions agree with TRBD2. V trimming: 5 bases; J trimming: 1 base; junction bases outside the gene matches: 5. The CDR3 has 16 amino acids. CDR1 and CDR2 from the germline V gene are SGHVS and FQNEAQ. CDR3 sequence reads: CASSALAGDAKNIQYF. The CDR3 DNA follows: TGTGCCAGCAGCGCCCTAGCGGGAGATGCCAAAAACATTCAGTACTTC.

This clonotype was seen repeatedly, ten times or more. The V gene is TRBV2, the J gene TRBJ2-4; D is uncertain. The germline gives CDR1 SNHLY, CDR2 FYNNEI. This CDR3 contains 15 residues. Trimming took off 3 bases at V and 0 bases at J, with 9 bases between the two ends. The DNA of the CDR3 is TGTGCCAGCAGTGAGGGTGAGGTAGCCAAAAACATTCAGTACTTC. Translated, it gives CASSEGEVAKNIQYF.

This clonotype showed up just a few times. This chain connects TRBV12-3 or TRBV12-4 to TRBJ2-3, with a possible D match to TRBD2 (6 bases). V lost 6 bases and J lost 7, with 17 bases in between. The length of the CDR3 is 14 residues. The CDR3 loop reads CASRPPGLPNTQYF. The CDR3 DNA follows: TGTGCCAGCAGACCGCCGGGACTCCCAAATACGCAGTATTTT.

This clonotype has a count of ten or more. The genes are TRBV2 and TRBJ2-3; 8 bases align to TRBD2. CDR1 SNHLY and CDR2 FYNNEI come from the germline V gene. CDR3 length equals 13 residues. Losses at the gene ends were 6 bases for V and 6 bases for J; bases not matched to a gene: 5. The CDR3 sequence is CASRSGRTDTQYF. In nucleotides, the CDR3 is TGTGCCAGCAGGAGCGGGAGAACGGATACGCAGTATTTT.

The V call is TRBV28, the J call TRBJ1-2; D is possibly TRBD1 (6 bases). Deletions cut 6 bases from V and 8 bases from J, with 22 bases between. The CDR3 is made up of 15 amino acids. The germline V gene has CDR1 MDHEN and CDR2 SYDVKM. This chain's CDR3 is CASRQQGLPVVGYTF. DNA of the CDR3: TGTGCCAGCAGGCAACAGGGATTGCCTGTAGTGGGCTACACCTTC.